This T cell receptor beta chain was observed in a study of cytomegalovirus exposure and HLA in healthy donors. Germline V gene sequence: CDR1 SGHNT, CDR2 YENEEA. The germline V and J ends were trimmed by 6 bases and 7 bases, with 16 bases remaining between them. This CDR3 contains 14 residues. The PCR was carried out with 60 Vbeta primers and 13 Jbeta primers. Some clones are missing from TCRdb's copy, which holds only in-frame ones; the method was immunoSEQ multiplex PCR. The sample includes under 300,000 clones, roughly two thirds seen only once; the top ten take under 3%. The TCR originated in a female donor in good health and CMV-seronegative. The chain combines TRBV11-3 with TRBJ2-1; D uncertain. The sample was PBMCs. CDR3 region: CASRRSGIQNEQFF. CDR3 nucleotide sequence: TGTGCCAGCAGAAGGTCAGGAATTCAAAATGAGCAGTTCTTC.